This TCR beta chain was identified in a study of T cells after yellow fever vaccination. MiXCR, run by TCRdb on the 5' RACE reads, gives a single entry per CDR3 protein. The profile shows approximately 550,000 distinct CDR3 sequences, 13% of them singletons. This clonotype was counted many times. The CDR3 contains 15 residues. Germline values: CDR1 SGHRS, CDR2 YFSETQ. The V and J ends lost 4 bases and 1 base respectively, with 14 bases between them. Sample: PBMCs, taken on the day of the yellow fever booster vaccination. This TCR derives from a man under 40 who received the YFV17D yellow fever vaccine. The rearrangement joins TRBV5-1 to TRBJ1-1; the D gene is possibly TRBD1 (6 bases). The CDR3 here is CASSPAGQRNTEAFF. The CDR3 region has the DNA TGCGCCAGCAGCCCGGCGGGACAAAGGAACACTGAAGCTTTCTTT.